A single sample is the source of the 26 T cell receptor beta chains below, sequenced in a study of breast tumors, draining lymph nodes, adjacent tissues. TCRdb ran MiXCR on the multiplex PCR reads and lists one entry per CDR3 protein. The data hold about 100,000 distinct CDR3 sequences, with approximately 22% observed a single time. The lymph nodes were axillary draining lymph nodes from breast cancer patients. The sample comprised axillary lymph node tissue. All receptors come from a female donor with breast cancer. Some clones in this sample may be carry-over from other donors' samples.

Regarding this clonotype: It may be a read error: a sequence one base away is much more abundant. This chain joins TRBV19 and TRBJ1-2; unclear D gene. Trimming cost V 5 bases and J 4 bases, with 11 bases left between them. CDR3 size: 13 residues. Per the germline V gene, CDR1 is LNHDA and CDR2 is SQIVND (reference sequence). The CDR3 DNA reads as TGTGCCAGTAGTGTTTCTTCGTTCTATGGCTACACCTTC. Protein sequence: CASSVSSFYGYTF.

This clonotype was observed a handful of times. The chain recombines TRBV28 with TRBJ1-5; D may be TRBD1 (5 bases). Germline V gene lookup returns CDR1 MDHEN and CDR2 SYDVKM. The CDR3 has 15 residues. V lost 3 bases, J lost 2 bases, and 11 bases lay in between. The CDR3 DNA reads TGTGCCAGCAGTTTTAGGGGTGCGGGCAATCAGCCCCAGCATTTT. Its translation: CASSFRGAGNQPQHF.

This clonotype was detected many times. This chain's CDR3 is CASSFRQSNQPQHF. The CDR3 nucleotides are TGTGCCAGCAGTTTCAGACAGAGCAATCAGCCCCAGCATTTT. This rearrangement joins TRBV12-3 or TRBV12-4 to TRBJ1-5; D possibly corresponds to TRBD1 (5 bases). Trimming removed 3 bases at V and 1 base at J, with 7 bases between. The length of the CDR3 is 14 residues.

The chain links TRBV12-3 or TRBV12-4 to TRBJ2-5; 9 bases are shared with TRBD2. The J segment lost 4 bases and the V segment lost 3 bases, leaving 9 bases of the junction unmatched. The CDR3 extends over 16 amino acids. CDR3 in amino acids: CASSFKVAGAPETQYF. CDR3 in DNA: TGTGCCAGCAGTTTCAAGGTAGCGGGAGCTCCAGAGACCCAGTACTTC.

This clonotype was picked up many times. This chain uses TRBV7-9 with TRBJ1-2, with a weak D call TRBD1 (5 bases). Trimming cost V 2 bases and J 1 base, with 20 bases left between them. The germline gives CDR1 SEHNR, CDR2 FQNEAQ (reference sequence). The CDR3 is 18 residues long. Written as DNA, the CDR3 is TGTGCCAGCAGCTTACAACCCCAGGGCAGCCGATTTAACTATGGCTACACCTTC. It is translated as CASSLQPQGSRFNYGYTF.

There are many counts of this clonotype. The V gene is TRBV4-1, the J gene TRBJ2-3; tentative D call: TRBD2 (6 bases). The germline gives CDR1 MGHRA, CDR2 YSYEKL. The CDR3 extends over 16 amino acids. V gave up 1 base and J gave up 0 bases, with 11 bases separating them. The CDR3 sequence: CASSQAAGLSTDTQYF. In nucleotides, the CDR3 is TGCGCCAGCAGCCAAGCGGCGGGGCTGAGCACAGATACGCAGTATTTT.

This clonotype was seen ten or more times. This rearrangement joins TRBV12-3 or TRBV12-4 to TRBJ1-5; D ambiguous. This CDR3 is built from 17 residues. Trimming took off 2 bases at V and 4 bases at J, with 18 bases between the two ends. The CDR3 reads CASSLSDYSPLNQPQHF. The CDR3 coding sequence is TGTGCCAGCAGTTTATCCGATTATTCCCCTTTAAATCAGCCCCAGCATTTT.

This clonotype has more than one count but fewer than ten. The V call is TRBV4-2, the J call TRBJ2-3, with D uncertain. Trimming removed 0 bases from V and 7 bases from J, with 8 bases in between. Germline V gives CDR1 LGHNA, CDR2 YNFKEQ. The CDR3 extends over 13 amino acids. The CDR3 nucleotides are TGTGCCAGCAGCCAAGATGACCAGAATACGCAGTATTTT. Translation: CASSQDDQNTQYF.

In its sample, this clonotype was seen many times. CDR3 sequence: CASSLRGSYGYTF. The CDR3 coding sequence is TGTGCCAGCAGTTTGAGAGGGAGCTATGGCTACACCTTC. The rearrangement links TRBV12-3 or TRBV12-4 to TRBJ1-2; D is undetermined. The CDR3 extends over 13 amino acids. V was clipped by 3 bases and J by 4 bases, with 9 bases between them.

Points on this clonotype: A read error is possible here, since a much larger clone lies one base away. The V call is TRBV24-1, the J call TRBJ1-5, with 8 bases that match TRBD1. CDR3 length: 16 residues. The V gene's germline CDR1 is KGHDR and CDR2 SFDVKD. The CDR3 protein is CATSDNDRGGNHPQHF. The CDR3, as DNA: TGTGCCACCAGTGACAATGACAGGGGTGGTAATCACCCCCAGCATTTT.

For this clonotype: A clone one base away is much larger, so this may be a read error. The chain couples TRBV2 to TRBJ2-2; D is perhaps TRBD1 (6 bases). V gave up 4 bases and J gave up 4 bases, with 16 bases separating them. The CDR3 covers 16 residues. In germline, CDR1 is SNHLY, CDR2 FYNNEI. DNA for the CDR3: TGTGCCAGCAGTGTCCAGGGGACCAAGAGCACCGGGGAGCTGTTTTTT. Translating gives CASSVQGTKSTGELFF.

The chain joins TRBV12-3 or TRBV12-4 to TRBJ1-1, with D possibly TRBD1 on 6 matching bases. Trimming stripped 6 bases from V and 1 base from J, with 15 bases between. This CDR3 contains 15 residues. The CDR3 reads CASSPGEVWNTEAFF. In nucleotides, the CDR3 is TGTGCCAGCAGCCCAGGGGAGGTGTGGAACACTGAAGCTTTCTTT.

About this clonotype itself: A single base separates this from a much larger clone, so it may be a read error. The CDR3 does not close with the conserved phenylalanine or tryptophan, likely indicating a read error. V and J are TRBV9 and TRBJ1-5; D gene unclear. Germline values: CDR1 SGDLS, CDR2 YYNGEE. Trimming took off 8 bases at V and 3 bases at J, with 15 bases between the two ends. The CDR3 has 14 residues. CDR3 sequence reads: CASGKGGFNQPQHL. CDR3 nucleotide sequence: TGTGCCAGTGGTAAGGGAGGGTTCAATCAGCCCCAGCATCTT.

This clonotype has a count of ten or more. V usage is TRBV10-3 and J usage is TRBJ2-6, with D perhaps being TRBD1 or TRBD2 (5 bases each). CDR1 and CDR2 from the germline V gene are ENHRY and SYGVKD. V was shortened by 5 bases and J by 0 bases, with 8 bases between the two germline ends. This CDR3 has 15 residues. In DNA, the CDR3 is TGTGCCATCAGTACGGGACGCTCTGGGGCCAACGTCCTGACTTTC. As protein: CAISTGRSGANVLTF.

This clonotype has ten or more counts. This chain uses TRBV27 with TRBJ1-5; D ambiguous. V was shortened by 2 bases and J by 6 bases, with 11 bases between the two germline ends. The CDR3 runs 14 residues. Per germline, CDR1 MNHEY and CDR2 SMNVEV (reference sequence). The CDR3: CASSLDRVAQPQHF. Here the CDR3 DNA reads TGTGCCAGCAGTTTAGATAGGGTAGCTCAGCCCCAGCATTTT.

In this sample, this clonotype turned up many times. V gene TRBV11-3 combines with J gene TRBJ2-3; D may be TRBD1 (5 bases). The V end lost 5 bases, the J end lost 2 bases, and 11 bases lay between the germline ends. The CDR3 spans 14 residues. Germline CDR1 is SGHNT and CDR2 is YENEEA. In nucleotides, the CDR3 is TGTGCCAGCAGCAAGGGGCAGGCCACAGATACGCAGTATTTT. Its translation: CASSKGQATDTQYF.

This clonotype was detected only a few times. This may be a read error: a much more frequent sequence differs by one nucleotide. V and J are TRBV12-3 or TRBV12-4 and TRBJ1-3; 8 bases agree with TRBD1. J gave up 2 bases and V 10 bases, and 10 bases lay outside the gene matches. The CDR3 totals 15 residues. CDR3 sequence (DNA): TGTGCCACCTCGGACAGGGTAGGCCCTGGAAACACCATATATTTT. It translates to CATSDRVGPGNTIYF.

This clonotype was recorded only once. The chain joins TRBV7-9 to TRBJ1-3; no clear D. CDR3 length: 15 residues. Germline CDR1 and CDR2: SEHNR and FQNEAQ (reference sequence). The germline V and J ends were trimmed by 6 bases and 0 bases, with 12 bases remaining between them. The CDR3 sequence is CASSSRPISGNTIYF. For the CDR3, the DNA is TGTGCCAGCAGTTCGAGACCGATCTCTGGAAACACCATATATTTT.

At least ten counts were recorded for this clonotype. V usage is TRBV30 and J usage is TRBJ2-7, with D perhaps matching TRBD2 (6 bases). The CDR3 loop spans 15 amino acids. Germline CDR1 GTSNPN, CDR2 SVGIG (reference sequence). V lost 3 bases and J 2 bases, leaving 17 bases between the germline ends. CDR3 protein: CAWRGPFGGPYEQYF. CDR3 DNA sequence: TGTGCCTGGAGGGGTCCGTTCGGGGGTCCCTACGAGCAGTACTTC.

CDR3 sequence (DNA): TGTGCCAGTAGTATGGGCCCGACAGGGATTCGCAATCAGCCCCAGCATTTT. Protein sequence: CASSMGPTGIRNQPQHF. The V gene is TRBV19, the J gene TRBJ1-5; 7 nucleotides line up with TRBD1. J gave up 2 bases and V 3 bases, and 10 bases lay outside the gene matches. This CDR3 region has 17 residues. Germline CDR1 is LNHDA and CDR2 is SQIVND (reference sequence).

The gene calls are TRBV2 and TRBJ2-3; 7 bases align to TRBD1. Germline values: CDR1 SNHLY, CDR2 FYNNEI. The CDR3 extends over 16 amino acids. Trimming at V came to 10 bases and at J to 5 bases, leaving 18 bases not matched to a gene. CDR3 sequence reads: CATSLGQSGSGDTQYF. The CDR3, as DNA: TGTGCCACCTCATTGGGACAGTCGGGTTCCGGAGATACGCAGTATTTT.

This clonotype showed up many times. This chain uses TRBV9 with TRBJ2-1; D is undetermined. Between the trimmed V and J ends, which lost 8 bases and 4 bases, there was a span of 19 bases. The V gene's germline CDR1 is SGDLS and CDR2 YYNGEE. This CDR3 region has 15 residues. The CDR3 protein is CASTVAGTSYNEQFF. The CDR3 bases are TGTGCCAGTACTGTGGCAGGAACTTCGTACAATGAGCAGTTCTTC.

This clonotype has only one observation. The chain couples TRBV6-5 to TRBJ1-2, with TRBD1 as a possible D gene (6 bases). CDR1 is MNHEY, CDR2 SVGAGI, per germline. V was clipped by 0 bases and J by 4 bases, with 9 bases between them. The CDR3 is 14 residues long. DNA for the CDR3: TGTGCCAGCAGTTACTCCCGGGACACCTATGGCTACACCTTC. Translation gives CASSYSRDTYGYTF.

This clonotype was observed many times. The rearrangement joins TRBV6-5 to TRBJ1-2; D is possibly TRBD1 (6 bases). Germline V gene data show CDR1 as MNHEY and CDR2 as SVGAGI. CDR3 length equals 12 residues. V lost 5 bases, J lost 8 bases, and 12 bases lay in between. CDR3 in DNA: TGTGCCAGCAGTCCCAGGGGTGCGGGCTACACCTTC. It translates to CASSPRGAGYTF.

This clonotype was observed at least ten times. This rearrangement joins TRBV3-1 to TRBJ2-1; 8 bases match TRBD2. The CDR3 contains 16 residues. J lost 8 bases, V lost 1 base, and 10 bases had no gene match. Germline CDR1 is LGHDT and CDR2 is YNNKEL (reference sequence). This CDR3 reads CASSQGLSGIVDEQFF. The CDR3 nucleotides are TGTGCCAGCAGCCAAGGCCTTAGCGGGATAGTCGATGAGCAGTTCTTC.

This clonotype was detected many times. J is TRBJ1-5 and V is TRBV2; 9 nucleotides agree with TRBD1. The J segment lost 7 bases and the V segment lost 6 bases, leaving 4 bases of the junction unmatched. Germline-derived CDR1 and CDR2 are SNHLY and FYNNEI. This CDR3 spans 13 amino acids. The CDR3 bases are TGTGCCAGCAGAAGGACAGGGGACCAGCCCCAGCATTTT. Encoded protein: CASRRTGDQPQHF.